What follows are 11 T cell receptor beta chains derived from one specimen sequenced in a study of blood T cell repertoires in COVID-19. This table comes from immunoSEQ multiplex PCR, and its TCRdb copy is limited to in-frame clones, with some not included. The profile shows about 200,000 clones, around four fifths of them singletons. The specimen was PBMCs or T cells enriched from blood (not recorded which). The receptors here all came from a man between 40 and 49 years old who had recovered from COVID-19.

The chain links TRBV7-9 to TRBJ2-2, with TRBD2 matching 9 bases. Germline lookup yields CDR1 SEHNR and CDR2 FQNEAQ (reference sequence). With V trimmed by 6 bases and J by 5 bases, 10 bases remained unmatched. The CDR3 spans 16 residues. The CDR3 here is CASRYSGRGSTGELFF. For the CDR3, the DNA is TGTGCCAGCAGGTATAGCGGGAGAGGTTCGACCGGGGAGCTGTTTTTT.

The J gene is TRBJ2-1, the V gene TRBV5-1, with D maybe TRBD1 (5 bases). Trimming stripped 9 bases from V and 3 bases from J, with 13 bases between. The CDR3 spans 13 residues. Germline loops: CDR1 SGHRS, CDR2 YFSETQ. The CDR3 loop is CATRQNDYNEQFF. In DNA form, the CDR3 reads TGCGCCACCCGACAGAACGACTACAATGAGCAGTTCTTC.

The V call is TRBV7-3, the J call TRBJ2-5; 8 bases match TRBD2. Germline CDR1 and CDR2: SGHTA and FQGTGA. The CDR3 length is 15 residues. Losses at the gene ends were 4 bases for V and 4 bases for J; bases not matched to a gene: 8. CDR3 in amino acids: CASSSGGEGSETQYF. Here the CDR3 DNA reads TGTGCCAGCAGCTCGGGAGGGGAAGGGTCAGAGACCCAGTACTTC.

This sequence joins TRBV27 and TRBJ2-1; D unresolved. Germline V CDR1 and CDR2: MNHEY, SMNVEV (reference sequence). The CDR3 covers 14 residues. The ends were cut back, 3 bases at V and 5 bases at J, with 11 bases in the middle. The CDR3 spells CASSLTPRDNEQFF. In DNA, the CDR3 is TGTGCCAGCAGTTTGACTCCCCGAGACAATGAGCAGTTCTTC.

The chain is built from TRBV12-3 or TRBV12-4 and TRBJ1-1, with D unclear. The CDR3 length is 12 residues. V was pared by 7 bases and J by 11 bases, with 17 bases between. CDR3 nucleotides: TGTGCCAGCAAAGCGAGATCGACCGGGGCTTTCTTT. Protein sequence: CASKARSTGAFF.

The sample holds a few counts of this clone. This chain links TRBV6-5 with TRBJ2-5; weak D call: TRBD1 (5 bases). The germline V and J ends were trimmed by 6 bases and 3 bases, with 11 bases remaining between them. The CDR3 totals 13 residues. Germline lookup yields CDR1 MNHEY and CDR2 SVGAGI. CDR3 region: CASSSGQEETQYF. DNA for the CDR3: TGTGCCAGCAGCTCCGGACAAGAAGAGACCCAGTACTTC.

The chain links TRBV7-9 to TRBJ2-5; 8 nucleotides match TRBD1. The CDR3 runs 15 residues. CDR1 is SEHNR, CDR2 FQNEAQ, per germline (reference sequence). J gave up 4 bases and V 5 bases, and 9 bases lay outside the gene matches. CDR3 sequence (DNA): TGTGCCAGCAGCCCGAGGACAGGGTTTGGAGAGACCCAGTACTTC. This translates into CASSPRTGFGETQYF.

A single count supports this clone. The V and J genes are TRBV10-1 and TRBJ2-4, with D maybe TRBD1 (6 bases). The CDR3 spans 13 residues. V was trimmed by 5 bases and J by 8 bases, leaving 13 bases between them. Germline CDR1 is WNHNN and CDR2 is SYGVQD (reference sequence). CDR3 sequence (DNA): TGCGCCAGCAGTCAACAGGGTCGAGACATTCAGTACTTC. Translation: CASSQQGRDIQYF.

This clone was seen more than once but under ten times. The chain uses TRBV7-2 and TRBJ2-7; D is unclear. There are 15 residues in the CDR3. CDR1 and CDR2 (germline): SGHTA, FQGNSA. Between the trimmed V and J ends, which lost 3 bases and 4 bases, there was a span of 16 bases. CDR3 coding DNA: TGTGCCAGCAGCTTTGGTGGTGGCGCGGCTTACGAGCAGTACTTC. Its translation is CASSFGGGAAYEQYF.

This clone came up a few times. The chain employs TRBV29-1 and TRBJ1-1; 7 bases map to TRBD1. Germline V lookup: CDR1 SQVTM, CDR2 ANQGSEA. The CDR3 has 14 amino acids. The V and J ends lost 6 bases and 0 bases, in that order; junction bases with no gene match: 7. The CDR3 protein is CSVVDRSMNTEAFF. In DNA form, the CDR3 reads TGCAGCGTCGTGGACAGGTCTATGAACACTGAAGCTTTCTTT.

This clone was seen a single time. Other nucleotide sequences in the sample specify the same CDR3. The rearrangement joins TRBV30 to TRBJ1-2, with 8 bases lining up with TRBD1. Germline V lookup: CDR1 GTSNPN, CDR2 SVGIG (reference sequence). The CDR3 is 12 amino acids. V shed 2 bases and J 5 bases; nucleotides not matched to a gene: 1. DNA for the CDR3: TGTGCCTGGAGTAGACAGGGGTATGGCTACACCTTC. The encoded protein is CAWSRQGYGYTF. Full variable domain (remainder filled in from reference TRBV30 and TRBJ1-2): SQTIHQWPATLVQPVGSPLSLECTVEGTSNPNLYWYRQAAGRGLQLLFYSVGIGQISSEVPQNLSASRPQDRQFILSSKKLLLSDSGFYLCAWSRQGYGYTFGSGTRLTVV.